Listed below are T cell receptor beta chains from one sample, sequenced in a study of blood T cell repertoires in COVID-19. Some clones are missing from TCRdb's copy, which holds only in-frame ones; the method was immunoSEQ multiplex PCR. The sample has roughly 280,000 clones, around 89% seen once. The sequencing input was PBMCs or T cells enriched from blood (not recorded which). The receptors were gathered from a woman in her twenties or thirties with acute COVID-19. Both conserved end residues are part of each CDR3. D genes are given only for firm matches. Clone size is shown for a subset of rows, as once, few, many or a class of expanded clone.

cdr3_aa: CASSGGQVNQPQHF
cdr3_nt: TGTGCCAGCAGTGGGGGACAGGTCAATCAGCCCCAGCATTTT
v_call: TRBV2
j_call: TRBJ1-5
d_call: TRBD1
clone_size: -

cdr3_aa: CASSQDQDRGWKLFF
cdr3_nt: TGCGCCAGCAGCCAAGATCAGGACAGGGGTTGGAAACTGTTTTTT
v_call: TRBV4-3
j_call: TRBJ1-4
d_call: TRBD1
clone_size: -

cdr3_aa: CASSARGHGYTF
cdr3_nt: TGTGCCAGCAGTGCCCGGGGTCATGGCTACACCTTC
v_call: TRBV28
j_call: TRBJ1-2
d_call: -
clone_size: few

cdr3_aa: CASSSWGGYTGELFF
cdr3_nt: TGTGCCAGCAGCTCATGGGGGGGATACACCGGGGAGCTGTTTTTT
v_call: TRBV7-3
j_call: TRBJ2-2
d_call: TRBD2
clone_size: -

cdr3_aa: CSVERQLNNEQFF
cdr3_nt: TGCAGCGTTGAACGGCAACTAAACAATGAGCAGTTCTTC
v_call: TRBV29-1
j_call: TRBJ2-1
d_call: -
clone_size: -

cdr3_aa: CASSSYGVQETQYF
cdr3_nt: TGTGCCAGCTCAAGCTACGGGGTGCAAGAGACCCAGTACTTC
v_call: TRBV18
j_call: TRBJ2-5
d_call: -
clone_size: -

cdr3_aa: CASSESRRGLLFF
cdr3_nt: TGCGCCAGCAGTGAGTCGCGCAGGGGGCTACTGTTTTTT
v_call: TRBV10-1
j_call: TRBJ2-2
d_call: TRBD1
clone_size: -

cdr3_aa: CATSRVPGDGETQYF
cdr3_nt: TGTGCCACCAGCAGAGTTCCAGGGGATGGAGAGACCCAGTACTTC
v_call: TRBV15
j_call: TRBJ2-5
d_call: -
clone_size: -

cdr3_aa: CASTLSGSAADTQYF
cdr3_nt: TGTGCCAGTACCCTTAGCGGGAGCGCCGCAGATACGCAGTATTTT
v_call: TRBV19
j_call: TRBJ2-3
d_call: TRBD2
clone_size: -

cdr3_aa: CASSPDSGTGANVLTF
cdr3_nt: TGTGCCAGCAGCCCCGACTCAGGGACTGGGGCCAACGTCCTGACTTTC
v_call: TRBV7-9
j_call: TRBJ2-6
d_call: -
clone_size: few

cdr3_aa: CASSREGGRLPRTDTQYF
cdr3_nt: TGCGCCAGCAGCCGAGAGGGCGGGAGGCTCCCCCGCACAGATACGCAGTATTTT
v_call: TRBV5-1
j_call: TRBJ2-3
d_call: TRBD2
clone_size: -

cdr3_aa: CASSSGGIGELFF
cdr3_nt: TGTGCCAGCAGTTCAGGAGGGATCGGGGAGCTGTTTTTT
v_call: TRBV12-3/TRBV12-4
j_call: TRBJ2-2
d_call: -
clone_size: -

cdr3_aa: CGHGRGLDTQYF
cdr3_nt: TGTGGACACGGCAGGGGGCTAGATACGCAGTATTTT
v_call: TRBV2
j_call: TRBJ2-3
d_call: TRBD1
clone_size: -

cdr3_aa: CASSVRSTDTQYF
cdr3_nt: TGTGCCAGCAGTGTTCGGAGCACAGATACGCAGTATTTT
v_call: TRBV6-4
j_call: TRBJ2-3
d_call: -
clone_size: few

cdr3_aa: CATSDARVRDTEAFF
cdr3_nt: TGTGCCACCAGTGATGCCAGGGTAAGGGACACTGAAGCTTTCTTT
v_call: TRBV24-1
j_call: TRBJ1-1
d_call: -
clone_size: -

cdr3_aa: CASSRTSASTDTQYF
cdr3_nt: TGTGCCAGCAGCCGGACTAGCGCCAGCACAGATACGCAGTATTTT
v_call: TRBV6-4
j_call: TRBJ2-3
d_call: TRBD2
clone_size: -

cdr3_aa: CASSSPHTIYF
cdr3_nt: TGTGCCAGCAGTTCCCCTCACACCATATATTTT
v_call: TRBV28
j_call: TRBJ1-3
d_call: -
clone_size: -

cdr3_aa: CASRYREKNTEAFF
cdr3_nt: TGTGCCAGCAGATACAGGGAGAAGAACACTGAAGCTTTCTTT
v_call: TRBV6-6
j_call: TRBJ1-1
d_call: -
clone_size: -

cdr3_aa: CASRDTTEQYF
cdr3_nt: TGTGCCAGCAGGGATACTACCGAGCAGTACTTC
v_call: TRBV6-5
j_call: TRBJ2-7
d_call: -
clone_size: -

cdr3_aa: CASSIGRVNNEQFF
cdr3_nt: TGTGCCAGTAGTATAGGCAGGGTTAACAATGAGCAGTTCTTC
v_call: TRBV19
j_call: TRBJ2-1
d_call: -
clone_size: -